The clone carrying this T cell receptor (beta chain) was seen many times. Antigen specificity is unknown. This record comes from a study of regulatory T cells in long-lasting Graves disease. Study-level points and caveats: Persistent disease was characterized by preferential usage of TRBV28, TRBJ1-2 and TRBJ2-5.

The CDR3 contains 16 residues. The germline CDR1 and CDR2 sequences are MNHGY and SVAAGI. J lost 7 bases, V lost 3 bases, and 9 bases had no gene match. Time point in this sample: newly diagnosed GD, antithyroid drugs for less than 3 months. RNA from PBMCs was the source of the TCR library. Through Arm-PCR of CDR3 regions and iRepertoire HTBI primers, TCR beta libraries were built. Under the authors' procedure: Sample data revealed approximately 60 TRBV and about 15 TRBJ segments. MiXCR was run by TCRdb on the multiplex PCR reads, yielding one entry per CDR3 protein. The V and J calls here are based on TCRdb, not the publication. The table lists roughly 530,000 distinct CDR3 sequences, about 16% of them singletons. This same sample was also taken into another study, of T cells in Graves' hyperthyroidism and ophthalmopathy. From that study: Among thyroid clonotypes expanded above 0.001, most also appeared in blood. Researchers report that a 13 V-J model separated ophthalmopathy from stable hyperthyroidism.

The sequence came from a woman aged 35-60 years with Graves disease. V and J are TRBV6-9 and TRBJ2-1; TRBD1 matches at 10 bases. The sample in question was peripheral blood mononuclear cells (PBMCs), obtained at new diagnosis, from a patient treated with antithyroid drugs. The CDR3 reads CASSYFGTGVRNEQFF. Here the CDR3 DNA reads TGTGCCAGCAGTTACTTCGGGACAGGGGTAAGGAATGAGCAGTTCTTC.